The source of this TCR beta chain is a study of T cell responses to AZD1222 COVID-19 vaccine. Study outcomes and limitations: CD4 TCRs associated with vaccination spanned spike, dominating at 160-218 and 743-854.

With regard to this clone: The antigen remains unidentified.

Assay: immunoSEQ multiplex PCR; the TCRdb copy retains only in-frame clones and omits some. This table has fewer than 200,000 clones, 70% to 90% appearing once. The CDR3 is 16 amino acids. V was pared by 0 bases and J by 0 bases, with 10 bases between. Germline V gene data show CDR1 as SGDLS and CDR2 as YYNGEE. The gene calls are TRBV9 and TRBJ2-1, with D possibly TRBD2 on 5 matching bases. The sample was peripheral blood, taken on day 0 of AZD1222 vaccination. The receptor was derived from an adult in good health. The CDR3 DNA is TGTGCCAGCAGCGTAGGGGCGGGTCTCTCCTACAATGAGCAGTTCTTC. It translates to CASSVGAGLSYNEQFF.